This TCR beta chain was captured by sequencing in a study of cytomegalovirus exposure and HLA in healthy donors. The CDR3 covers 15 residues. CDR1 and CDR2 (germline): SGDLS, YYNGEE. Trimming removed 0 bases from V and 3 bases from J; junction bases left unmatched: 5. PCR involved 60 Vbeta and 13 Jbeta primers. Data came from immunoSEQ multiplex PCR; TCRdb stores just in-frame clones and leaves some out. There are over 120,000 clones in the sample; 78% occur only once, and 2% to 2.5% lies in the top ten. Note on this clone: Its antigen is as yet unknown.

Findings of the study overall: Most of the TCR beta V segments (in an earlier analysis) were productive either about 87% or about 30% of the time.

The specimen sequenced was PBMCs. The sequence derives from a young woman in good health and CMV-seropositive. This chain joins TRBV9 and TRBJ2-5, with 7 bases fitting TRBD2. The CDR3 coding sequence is TGTGCCAGCAGCGTAGGAGGCAGCGGGAAAGAGACCCAGTACTTC. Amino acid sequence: CASSVGGSGKETQYF.